The 22 T cell receptor beta chains given below trace back to one sample, sequenced in a study of OX40 agonist ivuxolimab in advanced cancers. The protocol was immunoSEQ multiplex PCR, while the TCRdb copy is restricted to in-frame clones and leaves out a portion. The sample has about 96,000 clones, about 90% seen once; the top ten hold roughly 1.5%. The material was CD4+ or CD8+ T cells sorted from blood, obtained in a trial of the OX40 agonist ivuxolimab. The source is an adult with an advanced solid tumor such as melanoma, head and neck, liver or kidney cancer.

This sequence joins TRBV19 and TRBJ2-2; 10 bases align to TRBD2. CDR3 size: 15 residues. The trim removed 7 bases at V and 6 bases at J, leaving 8 bases unmatched. CDR1 and CDR2 from the germline V gene are LNHDA and SQIVND (reference sequence). The CDR3 region is CASMASGSGSGELFF. The DNA of the CDR3 is TGTGCCAGTATGGCTAGCGGGAGTGGTTCCGGGGAGCTGTTTTTT.

The chain uses TRBV7-3 and TRBJ2-2; D gene unclear. Germline loops: CDR1 SGHTA, CDR2 FQGTGA. There are 12 residues in the CDR3. V lost 5 bases to trimming and J lost 5 bases, with 6 bases between them. The CDR3 protein is CASSEETGELFF. The DNA for the CDR3 is TGTGCCAGCAGCGAGGAAACCGGGGAGCTGTTTTTT.

This sequence joins TRBV28 and TRBJ1-1; D may be TRBD1 (5 bases). The CDR3 sequence is 13 residues long. V lost 3 bases, J lost 4 bases, and 9 bases lay in between. CDR1 and CDR2 (germline): MDHEN, SYDVKM. For the CDR3, the DNA is TGTGCCAGCAGTTTTCGGGGGATCACTGAAGCTTTCTTT. Amino acid sequence: CASSFRGITEAFF.

The chain has TRBV6-5 and TRBJ2-5; D possibly matches TRBD1 or TRBD2 (5 bases each). V lost 7 bases and J lost 5, with 17 bases in between. This CDR3 spans 14 amino acids. The V gene's germline CDR1 is MNHEY and CDR2 SVGAGI. The CDR3 nucleotides are TGTGCCAGCAAACGGGACGCCCCAGGGGAGACCCAGTACTTC. Protein product: CASKRDAPGETQYF.

This chain uses TRBV30 with TRBJ1-3, with D unclear. This CDR3 region has 10 residues. Trimming left V 8 bases short and J 1 base short, with 3 bases between. From germline, CDR1 is GTSNPN and CDR2 SVGIG (reference sequence). CDR3 in DNA: TGTGCCCTTTCTGGAAACACCATATATTTT. Amino acid sequence: CALSGNTIYF.

This sequence joins TRBV7-9 and TRBJ1-2; no clear D. The CDR3 length is 12 residues. V was pared by 5 bases and J by 4 bases, with 8 bases between. CDR1 is SEHNR, CDR2 FQNEAQ, per germline (reference sequence). The CDR3 DNA reads TGTGCCAGCAGCCCCCCTGGCTATGGCTACACCTTC. Translated: CASSPPGYGYTF.

V is TRBV18 and J is TRBJ2-7, with TRBD1 as a possible D gene (5 bases). V shed 4 bases and J shed 3 bases, with 10 bases lying between them. Germline assignment: CDR1 KGHSH and CDR2 LQKENI. This CDR3 region has 13 residues. The CDR3 spells CASSLGHLYEQYF. The CDR3 DNA reads TGTGCCAGCTCACTCGGACACCTCTACGAGCAGTACTTC.

The chain joins TRBV29-1 to TRBJ2-7; 7 bases agree with TRBD2. J lost 6 bases, V lost 0 bases, and 5 bases had no gene match. The CDR3 totals 13 residues. Looked up from germline, CDR1 is SQVTM and CDR2 is ANQGSEA. Here the CDR3 DNA reads TGCAGCGTTGAAGAAGGCGGCGGGGGCGAGCAGTACTTC. Its protein is CSVEEGGGGEQYF.

The V and J genes are TRBV5-1 and TRBJ1-1; D possibly corresponds to TRBD1 (6 bases). The CDR3 loop spans 17 amino acids. Germline V CDR1 and CDR2: SGHRS, YFSETQ. V lost 2 bases, J lost 1 base, and 18 bases lay in between. CDR3 in DNA: TGCGCCAGCAGCTTTAATTTTGGGACGGGGGCGAACACTGAAGCTTTCTTT. Its protein product is CASSFNFGTGANTEAFF.

This chain joins TRBV7-2 and TRBJ1-2; D ambiguous. The CDR3 has 16 residues. CDR1 is SGHTA and CDR2 is FQGNSA in the germline V gene. V was shortened by 0 bases and J by 0 bases, with 11 bases between the two germline ends. This chain's CDR3 is CASSLARGWPNYGYTF. CDR3 DNA sequence: TGTGCCAGCAGCTTAGCAAGAGGGTGGCCTAACTATGGCTACACCTTC.

The genes are TRBV18 and TRBJ2-7; the match to TRBD2 covers 7 bases. Per the germline V gene, CDR1 is KGHSH and CDR2 is LQKENI. The CDR3 contains 14 residues. The V segment lost 2 bases and the J segment 3 bases; nucleotides outside the gene matches: 4. The CDR3 reads CASSPEVAGYEQYF. CDR3 sequence (DNA): TGTGCCAGCTCACCAGAGGTAGCGGGCTACGAGCAGTACTTC.

This chain connects TRBV5-4 to TRBJ2-3; 7 bases are a match to TRBD1. This CDR3 comprises 15 residues. Trimming removed 4 bases from V and 3 bases from J; junction bases left unmatched: 8. CDR1 SGHNT and CDR2 YYREEE come from the germline V gene (reference sequence). CDR3 sequence: CASSTKTQGTDTQYF. The CDR3 DNA is TGTGCCAGCAGCACGAAAACACAGGGGACAGATACGCAGTATTTT.

The rearrangement uses TRBV6-1 and TRBJ2-3; D gene ambiguous. The CDR3 has 14 amino acids. V shed 7 bases and J shed 0 bases, with 11 bases lying between them. Germline V CDR1 and CDR2: MNHNS, SASEGT. The CDR3 sequence: CASTGLASTDTQYF. CDR3 nucleotide sequence: TGTGCCAGCACAGGCTTAGCTAGCACAGATACGCAGTATTTT.

This chain links TRBV11-3 with TRBJ2-7, with D possibly being TRBD2 (5 bases). There are 13 residues in the CDR3. Germline values: CDR1 SGHNT, CDR2 YENEEA. The V end was cut by 4 bases, the J end by 3 bases, with 10 bases between. CDR3 residues: CASSSSGHYEQYF. In DNA form, the CDR3 reads TGTGCCAGCAGCTCCAGCGGCCACTACGAGCAGTACTTC. Filled out from reference TRBV11-3 and TRBJ2-7, the complete variable domain reads EAGVVQSPRYKIIEKKQPVAFWCNPISGHNTLYWYLQNLGQGPELLIRYENEEAVDDSQLPKDRFSAERLKGVDSTLKIQPAELGDSAVYLCASSSSGHYEQYFGPGTRLTVT.

The rearrangement joins TRBV7-9 to TRBJ2-1; the match to TRBD2 covers 9 bases. The CDR3 totals 15 residues. Trimming at V came to 5 bases and at J to 5 bases, leaving 7 bases not matched to a gene. Looked up from germline, CDR1 is SEHNR and CDR2 is FQNEAQ (reference sequence). CDR3 in amino acids: CASSTQREEHNEQFF. The CDR3 DNA reads as TGTGCCAGCAGCACCCAGCGGGAGGAACACAATGAGCAGTTCTTC.

V is TRBV5-5 and J is TRBJ1-1, with no clear D. The CDR3 runs 14 residues. Germline values: CDR1 SGHKS, CDR2 YYEKEE (reference sequence). V was pared by 3 bases and J by 2 bases, with 11 bases between. This CDR3 is CASSWRVGNTEAFF. As DNA, the CDR3 is TGTGCCAGCAGCTGGCGCGTAGGCAACACTGAAGCTTTCTTT.

The chain employs TRBV29-1 and TRBJ1-3, with no clear D. The length of the CDR3 is 16 residues. Trimming left V 7 bases short and J 0 bases short, with 19 bases between. Germline V gene lookup returns CDR1 SQVTM and CDR2 ANQGSEA. CDR3 sequence (DNA): TGCAGCGCCTCCTTCCCGGGCGGTAGCTCTGGAAACACCATATATTTT. It translates to CSASFPGGSSGNTIYF.

In this sample, this clone turned up once. The V call is TRBV27, the J call TRBJ2-7; 7 nucleotides match TRBD2. V dropped 3 bases and J dropped 0; count of bases not matched to a gene: 5. The CDR3 sequence is 15 residues long. Germline loops: CDR1 MNHEY, CDR2 SMNVEV (reference sequence). The CDR3 DNA is TGTGCCAGCAGTTTCAGGACTAGGTCCTCCTACGAGCAGTACTTC. It yields the protein CASSFRTRSSYEQYF.

The chain is built from TRBV19 and TRBJ2-7; 10 positions match TRBD1. J was trimmed by 1 base and V by 6 bases; bases with no gene match: 9. The length of the CDR3 is 16 residues. CDR1 and CDR2 from the germline V gene are LNHDA and SQIVND (reference sequence). CDR3 amino acids: CASSILPGQGSYEQYF. CDR3 in DNA: TGTGCCAGTAGCATTCTTCCGGGACAGGGGTCCTACGAGCAGTACTTC.

The chain joins TRBV7-3 to TRBJ2-1, with 12 positions matching TRBD2. V lost 5 bases, J lost 0 bases, and 11 bases stayed unmatched. Germline assignment: CDR1 SGHTA and CDR2 FQGTGA. The CDR3 length is 19 residues. The CDR3 region is CASSPPGLAGGISYNEQFF. As DNA, the CDR3 is TGTGCCAGCAGCCCCCCGGGGCTAGCGGGAGGGATCTCCTACAATGAGCAGTTCTTC. Using reference TRBV7-3 and TRBJ2-1 for the parts outside the CDR3, the full variable domain is GAGVSQTPSNKVTEKGKYVELRCDPISGHTALYWYRQSLGQGPEFLIYFQGTGAADDSGLPNDRFFAVRPEGSVSTLKIQRTERGDSAVYLCASSPPGLAGGISYNEQFFGPGTRLTVL.

This rearrangement joins TRBV6-5 to TRBJ1-3; D remains unclear. V was pared by 6 bases and J by 0 bases, with 12 bases between. The CDR3 has 15 amino acids. The germline V gene encodes CDR1 MNHEY and CDR2 SVGAGI. The CDR3, as DNA: TGTGCCAGCAGCCTTCGACACAACTCTGGAAACACCATATATTTT. Translated: CASSLRHNSGNTIYF.

The chain employs TRBV5-6 and TRBJ1-2, with 11 bases that match TRBD1. J lost 6 bases, V lost 4 bases, and 5 bases had no gene match. Germline V CDR1 and CDR2: SGHDT, YYEEEE. The CDR3 runs 14 residues. The CDR3 bases are TGTGCCAGCAGCCCCGGACAGGGGGCGGATGGCTACACCTTC. It encodes CASSPGQGADGYTF.